This T cell receptor (beta chain) was sequenced for a study of response to subunit inactivated influenza vaccine. General study results and limits: Few new T cells, the authors suggested, are recruited by each seasonal influenza vaccination.

TCRdb used MiXCR to reprocess the RT-PCR reads, holding one entry per CDR3 protein. The repertoire includes some 800,000 distinct CDR3 sequences, 21% of them detected once, and roughly 10% sits in the top ten. Comment on this clonotype: Its antigen is currently unknown.

This sample comprised PBMCs from blood, obtained 5 to 6 days after vaccination. The clonotype comes from a man over 45 who received an inactivated influenza vaccine.

CDR3 residues: CATRRTSGRPEETQYF. CDR3 DNA: TGTGCCACCCGACGGACTAGCGGGAGACCGGAAGAGACCCAGTACTTC. The rearrangement links TRBV6-1 to TRBJ2-5, with 13 bases fitting TRBD2. The V segment lost 10 bases and the J segment 3 bases; nucleotides outside the gene matches: 11. CDR1 and CDR2 from the germline V gene are MNHNS and SASEGT. The CDR3 is 16 amino acids.